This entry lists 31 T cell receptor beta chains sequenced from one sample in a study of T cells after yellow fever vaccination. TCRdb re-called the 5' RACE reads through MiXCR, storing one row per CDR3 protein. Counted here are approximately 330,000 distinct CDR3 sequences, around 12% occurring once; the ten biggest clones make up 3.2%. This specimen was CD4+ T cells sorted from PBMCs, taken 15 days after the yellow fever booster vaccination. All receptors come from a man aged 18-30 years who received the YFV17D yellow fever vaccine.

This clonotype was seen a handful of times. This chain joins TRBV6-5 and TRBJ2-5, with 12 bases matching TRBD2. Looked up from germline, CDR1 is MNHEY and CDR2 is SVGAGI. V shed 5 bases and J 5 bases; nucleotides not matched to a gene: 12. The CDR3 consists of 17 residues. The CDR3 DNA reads TGTGCCAGCAGTGACACCGGACTAGCGGGGTTGGGTGAGACCCAGTACTTC. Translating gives CASSDTGLAGLGETQYF.

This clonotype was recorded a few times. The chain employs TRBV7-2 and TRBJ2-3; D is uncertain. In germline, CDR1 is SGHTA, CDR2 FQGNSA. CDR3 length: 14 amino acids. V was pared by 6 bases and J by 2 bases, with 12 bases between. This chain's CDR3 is CASRGPGNTDTQYF. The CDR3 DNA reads TGTGCCAGCAGAGGACCCGGAAACACAGATACGCAGTATTTT.

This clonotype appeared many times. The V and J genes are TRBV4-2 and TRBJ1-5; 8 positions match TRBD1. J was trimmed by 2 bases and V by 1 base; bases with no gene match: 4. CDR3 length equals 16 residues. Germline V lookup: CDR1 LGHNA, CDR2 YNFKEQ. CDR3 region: CASSQGAQGGNQPQHF. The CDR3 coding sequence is TGTGCCAGCAGCCAAGGGGCACAGGGGGGCAATCAGCCCCAGCATTTT.

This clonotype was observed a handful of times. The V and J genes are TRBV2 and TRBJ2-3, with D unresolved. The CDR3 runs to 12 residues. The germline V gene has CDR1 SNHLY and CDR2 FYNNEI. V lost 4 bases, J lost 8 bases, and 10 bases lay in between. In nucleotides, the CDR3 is TGTGCCAGCAGTGCACGCGGCGGTACGCAGTATTTT. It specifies CASSARGGTQYF.

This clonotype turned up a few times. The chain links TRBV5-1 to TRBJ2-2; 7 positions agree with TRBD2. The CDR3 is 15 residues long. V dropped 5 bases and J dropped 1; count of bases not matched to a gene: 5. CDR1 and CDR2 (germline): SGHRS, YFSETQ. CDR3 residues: CASSGGDLNTGELFF. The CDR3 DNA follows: TGCGCCAGCAGTGGGGGGGATTTGAACACCGGGGAGCTGTTTTTT.

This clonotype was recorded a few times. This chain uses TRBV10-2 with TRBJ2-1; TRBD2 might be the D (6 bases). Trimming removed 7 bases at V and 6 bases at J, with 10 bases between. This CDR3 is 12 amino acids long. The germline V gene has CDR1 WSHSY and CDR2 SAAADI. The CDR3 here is CASNGGVNEQFF. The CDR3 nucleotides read TGCGCCAGCAACGGCGGGGTCAATGAGCAGTTCTTC.

The CDR3 coding sequence is TGTGCCAGCAGGAACCTCGGACAGGGGGCTAACTATGGCTACACCTTC. Translated, it gives CASRNLGQGANYGYTF. The chain uses TRBV6-2 or TRBV6-3 and TRBJ1-2; 10 bases align to TRBD1. There are 16 residues in the CDR3. The V gene end was trimmed by 6 bases and the J gene end by 0 bases; junction bases not matched to a gene: 7. Germline V CDR1 and CDR2: MNHEY, SVGEGT.

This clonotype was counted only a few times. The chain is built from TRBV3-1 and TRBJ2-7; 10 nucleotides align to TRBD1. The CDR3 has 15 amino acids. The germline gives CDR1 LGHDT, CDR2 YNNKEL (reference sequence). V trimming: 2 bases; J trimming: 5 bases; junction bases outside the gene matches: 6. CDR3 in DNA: TGTGCCAGCAGCCAACCGACAGGGGGCCGGAACGAGCAGTACTTC. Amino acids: CASSQPTGGRNEQYF.

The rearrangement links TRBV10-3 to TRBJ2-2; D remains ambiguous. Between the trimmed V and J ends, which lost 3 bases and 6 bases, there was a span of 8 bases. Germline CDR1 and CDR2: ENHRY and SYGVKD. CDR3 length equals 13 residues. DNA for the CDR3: TGTGCCATCAGTGATGGGGAAGCCGGGGAGCTGTTTTTT. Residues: CAISDGEAGELFF.

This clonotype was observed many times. CDR3 sequence: CASSPRTAQETQYF. The CDR3 nucleotides read TGTGCCAGCAGCCCACGGACAGCGCAAGAGACCCAGTACTTC. The chain links TRBV7-6 to TRBJ2-5; the D gene is possibly TRBD1 (6 bases). Trimming took 5 bases from V and 2 from J, leaving 12 bases between them. Germline V lookup: CDR1 SGHVS, CDR2 FNYEAQ. This CDR3 spans 14 amino acids.

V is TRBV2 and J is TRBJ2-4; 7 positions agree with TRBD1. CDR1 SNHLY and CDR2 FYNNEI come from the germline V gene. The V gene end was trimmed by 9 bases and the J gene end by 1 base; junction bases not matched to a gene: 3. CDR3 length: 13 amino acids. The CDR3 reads CASQTGAKNIQYF. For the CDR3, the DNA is TGTGCCAGTCAGACAGGGGCCAAAAACATTCAGTACTTC.

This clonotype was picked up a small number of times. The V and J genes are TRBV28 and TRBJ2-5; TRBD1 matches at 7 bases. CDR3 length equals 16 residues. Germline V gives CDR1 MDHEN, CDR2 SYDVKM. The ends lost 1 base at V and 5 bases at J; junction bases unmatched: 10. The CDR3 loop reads CASSLFTGTDFETQYF. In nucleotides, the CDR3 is TGTGCCAGCAGTTTATTTACTGGGACAGATTTCGAGACCCAGTACTTC.

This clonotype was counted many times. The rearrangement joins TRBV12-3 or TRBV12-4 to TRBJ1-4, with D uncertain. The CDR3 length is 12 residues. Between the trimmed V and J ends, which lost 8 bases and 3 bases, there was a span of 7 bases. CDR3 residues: CASCTANEKLFF. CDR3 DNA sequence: TGTGCCAGCTGCACGGCTAATGAAAAACTGTTTTTT.

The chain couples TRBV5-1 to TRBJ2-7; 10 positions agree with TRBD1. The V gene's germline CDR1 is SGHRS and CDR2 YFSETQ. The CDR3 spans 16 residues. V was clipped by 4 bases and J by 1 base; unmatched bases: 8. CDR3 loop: CASSPGGTGASYEQYF. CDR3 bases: TGCGCCAGCAGCCCTGGTGGGACAGGGGCTTCCTACGAGCAGTACTTC.

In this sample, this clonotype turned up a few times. The CDR3 region has the DNA TGTGCCAGCAGCCAATCCGACAGATACTATGGCTACACCTTC. Protein product: CASSQSDRYYGYTF. The rearrangement links TRBV5-4 to TRBJ1-2; a possible D gene is TRBD1 (5 bases). Trimming removed 4 bases at V and 3 bases at J, with 13 bases between. The germline CDR1 and CDR2 sequences are SGHNT and YYREEE (reference sequence). The CDR3 has 14 residues.

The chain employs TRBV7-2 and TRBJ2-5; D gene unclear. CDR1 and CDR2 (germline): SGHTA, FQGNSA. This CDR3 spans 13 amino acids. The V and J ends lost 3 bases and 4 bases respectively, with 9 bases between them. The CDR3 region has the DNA TGTGCCAGCAGCTTTATATTCGGAGAGACCCAGTACTTC. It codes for CASSFIFGETQYF.

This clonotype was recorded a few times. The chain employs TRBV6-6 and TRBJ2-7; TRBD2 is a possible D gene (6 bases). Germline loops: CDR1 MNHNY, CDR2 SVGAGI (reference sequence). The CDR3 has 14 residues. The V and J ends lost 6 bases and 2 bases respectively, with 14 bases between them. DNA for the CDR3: TGTGCCAGCAGGGGGAGGCGGGGAGCCTACGAGCAGTACGTC. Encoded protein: CASRGRRGAYEQYV.

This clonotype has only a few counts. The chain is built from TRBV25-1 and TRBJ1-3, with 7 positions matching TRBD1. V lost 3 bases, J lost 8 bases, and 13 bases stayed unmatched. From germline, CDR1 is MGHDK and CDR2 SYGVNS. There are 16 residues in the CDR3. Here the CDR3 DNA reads TGTGCCAGCAGTGAGTTACGTCCCGGCAGGGGGTACACCATATATTTT. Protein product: CASSELRPGRGYTIYF. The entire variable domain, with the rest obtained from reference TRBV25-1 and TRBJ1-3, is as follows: EADIYQTPRYLVIGTGKKITLECSQTMGHDKMYWYQQDPGMELHLIHYSYGVNSTEKGDLSSESTVSRIRTEHFPLTLESARPSHTSQYLCASSELRPGRGYTIYFGEGSWLTVV.

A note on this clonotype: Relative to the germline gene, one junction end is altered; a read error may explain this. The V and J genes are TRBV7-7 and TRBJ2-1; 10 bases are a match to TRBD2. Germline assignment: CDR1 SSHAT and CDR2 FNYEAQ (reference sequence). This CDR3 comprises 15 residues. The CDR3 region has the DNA TGTGCTAGCAGCTCCAGCGGGGGGGCACACAATGAGCAGTTCTTC. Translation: CASSSSGGAHNEQFF.

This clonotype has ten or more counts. This CDR3 reads CASSLAGGGQPQHF. CDR3 coding DNA: TGCGCCAGCAGCTTAGCAGGGGGTGGTCAGCCCCAGCATTTT. The chain employs TRBV5-1 and TRBJ1-5; 7 nucleotides match TRBD1. The V and J ends lost 2 bases and 6 bases, in that order; junction bases with no gene match: 5. Germline CDR1 is SGHRS and CDR2 is YFSETQ. This CDR3 is built from 14 residues.

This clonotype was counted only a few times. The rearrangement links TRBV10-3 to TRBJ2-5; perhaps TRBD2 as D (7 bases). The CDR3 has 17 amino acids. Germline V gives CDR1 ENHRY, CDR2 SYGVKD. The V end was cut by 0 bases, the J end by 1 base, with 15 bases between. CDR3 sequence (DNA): TGTGCCATCAGTGAGTCAGGGGGGCTAGCGGCCCAAGAGACCCAGTACTTC. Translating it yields CAISESGGLAAQETQYF.

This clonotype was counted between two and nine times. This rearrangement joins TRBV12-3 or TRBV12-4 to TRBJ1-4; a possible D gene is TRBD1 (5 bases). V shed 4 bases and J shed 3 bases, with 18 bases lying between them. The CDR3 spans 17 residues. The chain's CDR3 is CASSSPTGSGSNEKLFF. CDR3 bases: TGTGCCAGCAGTTCACCAACAGGCTCTGGCTCTAATGAAAAACTGTTTTTT.

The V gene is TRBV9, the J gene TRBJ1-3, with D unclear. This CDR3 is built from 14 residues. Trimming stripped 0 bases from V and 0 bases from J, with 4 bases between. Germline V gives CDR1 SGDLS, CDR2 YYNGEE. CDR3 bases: TGTGCCAGCAGCGTAGTGCCCTCTGGAAACACCATATATTTT. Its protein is CASSVVPSGNTIYF.

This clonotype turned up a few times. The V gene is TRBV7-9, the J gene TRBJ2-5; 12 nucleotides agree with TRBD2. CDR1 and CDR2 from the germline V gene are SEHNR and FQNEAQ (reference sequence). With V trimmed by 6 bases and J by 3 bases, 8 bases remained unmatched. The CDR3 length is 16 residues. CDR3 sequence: CASSRMTSGGKETQYF. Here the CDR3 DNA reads TGTGCCAGCAGTCGGATGACTAGCGGGGGTAAAGAGACCCAGTACTTC. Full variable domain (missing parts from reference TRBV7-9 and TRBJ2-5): DTGVSQNPRHKITKRGQNVTFRCDPISEHNRLYWYRQTLGQGPEFLTYFQNEAQLEKSRLLSDRFSAERPKGSFSTLEIQRTEQGDSAMYLCASSRMTSGGKETQYFGPGTRLLVL.

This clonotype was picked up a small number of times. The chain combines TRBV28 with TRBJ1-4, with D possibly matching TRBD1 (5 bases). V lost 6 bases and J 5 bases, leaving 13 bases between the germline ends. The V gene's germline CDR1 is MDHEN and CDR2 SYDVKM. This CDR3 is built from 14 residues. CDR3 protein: CASSSREGNEKLFF. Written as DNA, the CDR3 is TGTGCCAGCAGCTCCCGGGAGGGGAATGAAAAACTGTTTTTT.

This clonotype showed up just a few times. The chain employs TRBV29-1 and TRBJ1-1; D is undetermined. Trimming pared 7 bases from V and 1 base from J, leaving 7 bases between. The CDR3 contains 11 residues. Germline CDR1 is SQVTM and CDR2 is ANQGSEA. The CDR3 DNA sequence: TGCAGCGGGTACAAGAACACTGAAGCTTTCTTT. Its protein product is CSGYKNTEAFF.

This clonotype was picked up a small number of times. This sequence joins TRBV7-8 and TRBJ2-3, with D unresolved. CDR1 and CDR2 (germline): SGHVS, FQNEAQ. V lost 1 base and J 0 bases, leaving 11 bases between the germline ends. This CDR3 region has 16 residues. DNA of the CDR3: TGTGCCAGCAGCTTAGGAGACATCCCTAGCACAGATACGCAGTATTTT. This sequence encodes CASSLGDIPSTDTQYF.

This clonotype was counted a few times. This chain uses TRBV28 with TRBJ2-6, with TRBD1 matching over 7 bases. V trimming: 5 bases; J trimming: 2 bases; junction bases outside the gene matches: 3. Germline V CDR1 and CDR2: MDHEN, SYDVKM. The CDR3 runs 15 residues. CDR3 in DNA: TGTGCCAGCAGTCATGGACAGGCTGGGGCCAACGTCCTGACTTTC. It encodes CASSHGQAGANVLTF.

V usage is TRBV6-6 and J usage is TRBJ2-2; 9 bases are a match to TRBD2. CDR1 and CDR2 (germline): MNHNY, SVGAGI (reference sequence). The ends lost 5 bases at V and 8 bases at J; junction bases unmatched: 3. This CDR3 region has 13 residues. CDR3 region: CASSLGLAGELFF. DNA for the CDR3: TGTGCCAGCAGTCTTGGACTAGCGGGGGAGCTGTTTTTT.

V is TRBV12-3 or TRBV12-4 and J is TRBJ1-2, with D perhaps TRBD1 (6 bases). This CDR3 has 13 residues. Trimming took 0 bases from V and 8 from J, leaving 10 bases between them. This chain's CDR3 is CASSLAAGAGYTF. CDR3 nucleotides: TGTGCCAGCAGTTTAGCCGCAGGGGCGGGCTACACCTTC.

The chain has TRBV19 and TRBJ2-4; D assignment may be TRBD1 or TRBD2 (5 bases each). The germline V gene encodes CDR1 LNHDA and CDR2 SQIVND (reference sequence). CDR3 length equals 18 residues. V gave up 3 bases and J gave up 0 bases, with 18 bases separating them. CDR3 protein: CASSMLAGTAIAKNIQYF. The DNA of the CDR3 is TGTGCCAGTAGTATGTTGGCCGGGACCGCAATAGCCAAAAACATTCAGTACTTC.